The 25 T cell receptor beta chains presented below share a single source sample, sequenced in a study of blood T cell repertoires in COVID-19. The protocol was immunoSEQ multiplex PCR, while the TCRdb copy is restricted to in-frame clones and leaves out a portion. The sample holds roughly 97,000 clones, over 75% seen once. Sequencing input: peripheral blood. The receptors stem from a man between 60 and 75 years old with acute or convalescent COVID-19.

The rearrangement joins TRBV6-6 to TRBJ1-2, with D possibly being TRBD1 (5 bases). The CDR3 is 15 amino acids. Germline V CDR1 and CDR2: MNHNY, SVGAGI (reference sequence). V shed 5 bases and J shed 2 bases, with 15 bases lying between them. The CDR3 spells CASSRQRGPNYGYTF. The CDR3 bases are TGTGCCAGCAGTAGACAGCGGGGACCCAACTATGGCTACACCTTC.

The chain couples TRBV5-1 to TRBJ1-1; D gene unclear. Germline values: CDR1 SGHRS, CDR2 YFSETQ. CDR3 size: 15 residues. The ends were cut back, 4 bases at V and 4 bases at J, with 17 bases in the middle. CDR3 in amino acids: CASSLGGPLSTEAFF. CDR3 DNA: TGCGCCAGCAGCCTAGGAGGACCGTTGAGCACTGAAGCTTTCTTT.

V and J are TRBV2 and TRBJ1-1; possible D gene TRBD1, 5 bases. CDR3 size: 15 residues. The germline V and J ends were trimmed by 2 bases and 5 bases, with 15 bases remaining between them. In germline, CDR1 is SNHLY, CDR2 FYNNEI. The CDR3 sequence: CASSEWGRVGTEAFF. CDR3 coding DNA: TGTGCCAGCAGTGAATGGGGCAGGGTGGGGACTGAAGCTTTCTTT. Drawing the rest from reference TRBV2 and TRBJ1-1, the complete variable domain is EPEVTQTPSHQVTQMGQEVILRCVPISNHLYFYWYRQILGQKVEFLVSFYNNEISEKSEIFDDQFSVERPDGSNFTLKIRSTKLEDSAMYFCASSEWGRVGTEAFFGQGTRLTVV.

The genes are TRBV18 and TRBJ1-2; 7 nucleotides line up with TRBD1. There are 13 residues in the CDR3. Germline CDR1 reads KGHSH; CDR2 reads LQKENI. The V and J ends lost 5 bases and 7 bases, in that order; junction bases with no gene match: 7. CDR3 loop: CASSKDRAAGYTF. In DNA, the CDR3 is TGTGCCAGCTCAAAAGACAGGGCCGCTGGCTACACCTTC.

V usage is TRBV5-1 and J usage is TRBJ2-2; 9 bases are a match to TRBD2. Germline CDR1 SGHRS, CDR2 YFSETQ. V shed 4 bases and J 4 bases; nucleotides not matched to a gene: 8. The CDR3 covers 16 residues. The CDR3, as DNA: TGCGCCAGCAGCACCCCTGGCGGGGGGGGCACCGGGGAGCTGTTTTTT. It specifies CASSTPGGGGTGELFF.

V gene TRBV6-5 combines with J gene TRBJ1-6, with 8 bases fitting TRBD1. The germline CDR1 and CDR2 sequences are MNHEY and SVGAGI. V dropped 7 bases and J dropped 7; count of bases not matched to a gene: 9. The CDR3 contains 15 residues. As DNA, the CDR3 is TGTGCCAGCACCGAAATGACAGGGGCGAATTCACCCCTCCACTTT. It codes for CASTEMTGANSPLHF.

The CDR3: CASSSLTGGHEQFF. In DNA form, the CDR3 reads TGTGCCAGCAGTTCTTTGACAGGGGGGCATGAGCAGTTCTTC. This chain connects TRBV6-5 to TRBJ2-1; 9 nucleotides line up with TRBD1. The CDR3 extends over 14 amino acids. The trim removed 4 bases at V and 8 bases at J, leaving 6 bases unmatched. CDR1 and CDR2 from the germline V gene are MNHEY and SVGAGI.

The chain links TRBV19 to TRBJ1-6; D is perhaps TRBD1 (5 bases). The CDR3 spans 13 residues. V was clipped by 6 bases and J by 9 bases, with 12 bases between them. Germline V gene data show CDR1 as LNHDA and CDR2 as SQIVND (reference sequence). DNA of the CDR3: TGTGCCAGTAGCATCCAGGGCTTTTCACCCCTCCACTTT. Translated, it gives CASSIQGFSPLHF.

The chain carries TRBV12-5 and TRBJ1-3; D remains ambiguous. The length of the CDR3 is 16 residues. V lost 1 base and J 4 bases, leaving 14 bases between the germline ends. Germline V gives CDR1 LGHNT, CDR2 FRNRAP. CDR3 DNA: TGTGCTAGTGGTTTGGACCCACGACTTCCAGGAAACACCATATATTTT. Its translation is CASGLDPRLPGNTIYF.

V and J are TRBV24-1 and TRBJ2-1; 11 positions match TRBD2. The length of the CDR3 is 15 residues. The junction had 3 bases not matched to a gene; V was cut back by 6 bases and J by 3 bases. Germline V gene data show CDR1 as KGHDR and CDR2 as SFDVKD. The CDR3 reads CATSSSGGSYNEQFF. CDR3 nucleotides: TGTGCCACCAGTTCTAGCGGGGGGAGCTACAATGAGCAGTTCTTC.

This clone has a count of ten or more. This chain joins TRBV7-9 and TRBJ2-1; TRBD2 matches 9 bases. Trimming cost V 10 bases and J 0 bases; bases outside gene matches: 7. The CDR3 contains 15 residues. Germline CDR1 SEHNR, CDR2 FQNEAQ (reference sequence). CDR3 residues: CAILSGGLSYNEQFF. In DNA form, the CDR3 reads TGTGCCATCCTTAGCGGGGGTCTCTCCTACAATGAGCAGTTCTTC.

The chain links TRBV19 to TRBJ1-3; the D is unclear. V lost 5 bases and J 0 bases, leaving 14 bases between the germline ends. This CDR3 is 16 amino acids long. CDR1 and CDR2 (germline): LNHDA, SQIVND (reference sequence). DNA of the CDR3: TGTGCCAGTAGTCTCTTCGGGATTTCCTCTGGAAACACCATATATTTT. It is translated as CASSLFGISSGNTIYF.

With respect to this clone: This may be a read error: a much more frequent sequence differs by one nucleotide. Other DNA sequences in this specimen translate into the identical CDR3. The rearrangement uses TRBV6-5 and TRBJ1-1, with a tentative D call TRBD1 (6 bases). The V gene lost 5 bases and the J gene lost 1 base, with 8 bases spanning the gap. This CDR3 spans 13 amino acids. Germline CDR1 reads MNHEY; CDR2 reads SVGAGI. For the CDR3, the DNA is TGTGCCAGCAGTCACAGGGAGAACACTGAAGCTTTCTTT. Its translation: CASSHRENTEAFF.

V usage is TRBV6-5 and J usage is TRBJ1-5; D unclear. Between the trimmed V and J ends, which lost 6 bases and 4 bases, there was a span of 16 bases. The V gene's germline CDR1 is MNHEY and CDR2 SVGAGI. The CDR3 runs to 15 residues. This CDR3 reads CASSLGATVNQPQHF. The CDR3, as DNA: TGTGCCAGCAGCCTAGGCGCTACGGTGAATCAGCCCCAGCATTTT.

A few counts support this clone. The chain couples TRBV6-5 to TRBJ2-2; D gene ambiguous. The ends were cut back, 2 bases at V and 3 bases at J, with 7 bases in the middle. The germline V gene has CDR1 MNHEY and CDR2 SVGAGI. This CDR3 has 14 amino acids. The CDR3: CASSYGQYTGELFF. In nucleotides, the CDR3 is TGTGCCAGCAGTTACGGCCAATACACCGGGGAGCTGTTTTTT.

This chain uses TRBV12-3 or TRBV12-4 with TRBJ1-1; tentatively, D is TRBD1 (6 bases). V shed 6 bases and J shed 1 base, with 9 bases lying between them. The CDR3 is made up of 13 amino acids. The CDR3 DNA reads TGTGCCAGCAGAGCGACAGGGAACACTGAAGCTTTCTTT. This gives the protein CASRATGNTEAFF.

CDR3 coding DNA: TGTGCCAGCAGCCTCCATGGGGGGAATGAGCAGTTCTTC. Protein: CASSLHGGNEQFF. The chain carries TRBV3-1 (or the pseudogene TRBV3-2) and TRBJ2-1; TRBD2 is a possible D gene (6 bases). V lost 4 bases and J 7 bases, leaving 11 bases between the germline ends. The germline V gene has CDR1 LGHDT and CDR2 YNNKEL (reference sequence). This CDR3 is 13 amino acids long.

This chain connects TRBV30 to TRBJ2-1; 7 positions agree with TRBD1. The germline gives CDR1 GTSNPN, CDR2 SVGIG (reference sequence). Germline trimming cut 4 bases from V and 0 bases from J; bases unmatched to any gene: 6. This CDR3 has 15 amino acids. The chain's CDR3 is CAWTRGQSSYNEQFF. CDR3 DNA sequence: TGTGCCTGGACCCGGGGACAGTCCTCCTACAATGAGCAGTTCTTC.

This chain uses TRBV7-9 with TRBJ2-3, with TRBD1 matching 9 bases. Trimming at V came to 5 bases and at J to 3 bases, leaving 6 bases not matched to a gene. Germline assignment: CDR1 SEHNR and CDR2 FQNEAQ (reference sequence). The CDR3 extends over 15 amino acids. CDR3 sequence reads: CASSITGGRTDTQYF. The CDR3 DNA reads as TGTGCCAGCAGCATCACAGGGGGCAGGACAGATACGCAGTATTTT.

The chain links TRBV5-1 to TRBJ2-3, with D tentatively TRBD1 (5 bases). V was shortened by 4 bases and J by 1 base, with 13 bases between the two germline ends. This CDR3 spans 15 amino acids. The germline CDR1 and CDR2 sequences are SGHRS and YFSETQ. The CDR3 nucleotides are TGCGCCAGCAGCACCTACAGGCCGGGCACAGATACGCAGTATTTT. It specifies CASSTYRPGTDTQYF.

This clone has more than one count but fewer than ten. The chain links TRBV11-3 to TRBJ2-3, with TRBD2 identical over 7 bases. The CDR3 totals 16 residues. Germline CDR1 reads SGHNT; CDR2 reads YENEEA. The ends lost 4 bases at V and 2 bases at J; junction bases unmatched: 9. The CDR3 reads CASSYGMGGNTDTQYF. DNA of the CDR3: TGTGCCAGCAGCTACGGTATGGGAGGGAACACAGATACGCAGTATTTT. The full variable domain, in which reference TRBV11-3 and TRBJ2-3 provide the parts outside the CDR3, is EAGVVQSPRYKIIEKKQPVAFWCNPISGHNTLYWYLQNLGQGPELLIRYENEEAVDDSQLPKDRFSAERLKGVDSTLKIQPAELGDSAVYLCASSYGMGGNTDTQYFGPGTRLTVL.

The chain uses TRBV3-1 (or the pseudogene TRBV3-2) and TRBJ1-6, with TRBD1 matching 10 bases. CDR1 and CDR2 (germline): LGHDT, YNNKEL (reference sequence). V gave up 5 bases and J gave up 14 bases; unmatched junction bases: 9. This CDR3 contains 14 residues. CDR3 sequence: CASSVGTGVRALHF. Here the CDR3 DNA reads TGTGCCAGCAGCGTCGGGACAGGGGTCCGGGCCCTCCACTTT.

The CDR3 DNA sequence: TGTGCCAGCAGCAAACAACTGGGACACAGGGCAAACACCGGGGAGCTGTTTTTT. This sequence encodes CASSKQLGHRANTGELFF. The chain is built from TRBV14 and TRBJ2-2, with D tentatively TRBD1 (6 bases). Trimming removed 5 bases at V and 2 bases at J, with 21 bases between. This CDR3 region has 18 residues. Germline V lookup: CDR1 SGHDN, CDR2 FVKESK.

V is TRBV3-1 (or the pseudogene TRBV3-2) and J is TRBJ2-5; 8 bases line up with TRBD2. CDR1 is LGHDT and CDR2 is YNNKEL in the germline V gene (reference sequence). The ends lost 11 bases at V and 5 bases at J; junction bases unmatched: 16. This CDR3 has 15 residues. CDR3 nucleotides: TGTGCCCGCGGGGCGGGGGGCCACAAAGGGGAGACCCAGTACTTC. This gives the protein CARGAGGHKGETQYF.

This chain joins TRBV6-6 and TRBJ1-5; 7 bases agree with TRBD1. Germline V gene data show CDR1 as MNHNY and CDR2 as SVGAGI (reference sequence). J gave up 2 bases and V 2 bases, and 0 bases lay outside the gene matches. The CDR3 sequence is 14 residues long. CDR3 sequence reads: CASSYGTGNQPQHF. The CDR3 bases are TGTGCCAGCAGTTACGGGACAGGCAATCAGCCCCAGCATTTT.